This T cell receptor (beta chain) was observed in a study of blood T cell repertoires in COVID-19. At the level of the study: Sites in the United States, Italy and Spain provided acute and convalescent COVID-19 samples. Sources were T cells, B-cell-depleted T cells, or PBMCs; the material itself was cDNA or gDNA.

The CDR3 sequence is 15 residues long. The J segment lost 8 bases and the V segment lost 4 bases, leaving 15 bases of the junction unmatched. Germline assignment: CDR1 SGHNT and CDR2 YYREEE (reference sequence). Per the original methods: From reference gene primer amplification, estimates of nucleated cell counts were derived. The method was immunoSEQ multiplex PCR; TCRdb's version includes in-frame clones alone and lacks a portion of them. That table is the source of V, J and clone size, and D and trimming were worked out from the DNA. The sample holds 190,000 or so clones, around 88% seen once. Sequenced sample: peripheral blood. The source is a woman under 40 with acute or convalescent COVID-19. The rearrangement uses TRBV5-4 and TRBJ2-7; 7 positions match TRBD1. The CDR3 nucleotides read TGTGCCAGCAGCACCAGCCCGGGACAGCCCGATCAGCAGTACTTC. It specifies CASSTSPGQPDQQYF.